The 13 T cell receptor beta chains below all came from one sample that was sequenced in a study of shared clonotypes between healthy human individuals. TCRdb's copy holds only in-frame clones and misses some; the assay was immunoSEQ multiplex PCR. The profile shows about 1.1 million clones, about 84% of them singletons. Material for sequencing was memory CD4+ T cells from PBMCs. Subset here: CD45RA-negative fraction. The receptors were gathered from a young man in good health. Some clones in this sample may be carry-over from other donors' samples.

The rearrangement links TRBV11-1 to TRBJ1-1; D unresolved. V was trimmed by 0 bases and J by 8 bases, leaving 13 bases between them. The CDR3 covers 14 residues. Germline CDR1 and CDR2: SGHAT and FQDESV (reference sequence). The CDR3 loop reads CASSLAVTPREAFF. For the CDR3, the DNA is TGTGCCAGCAGCTTAGCGGTCACCCCAAGAGAAGCTTTCTTT.

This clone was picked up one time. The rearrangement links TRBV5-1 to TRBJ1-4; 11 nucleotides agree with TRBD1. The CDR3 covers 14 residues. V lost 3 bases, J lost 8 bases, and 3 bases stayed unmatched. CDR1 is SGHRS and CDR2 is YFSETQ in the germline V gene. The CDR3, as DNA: TGCGCCAGCAGCTGGACAGGGGGCGAAGAAAAACTGTTTTTT. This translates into CASSWTGGEEKLFF.

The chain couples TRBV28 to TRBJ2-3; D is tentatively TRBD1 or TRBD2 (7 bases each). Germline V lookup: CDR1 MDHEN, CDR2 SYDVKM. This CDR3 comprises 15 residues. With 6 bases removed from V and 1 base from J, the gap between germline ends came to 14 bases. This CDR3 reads CASRPGGGGTDTQYF. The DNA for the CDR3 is TGTGCCAGCAGACCAGGGGGGGGAGGCACAGATACGCAGTATTTT.

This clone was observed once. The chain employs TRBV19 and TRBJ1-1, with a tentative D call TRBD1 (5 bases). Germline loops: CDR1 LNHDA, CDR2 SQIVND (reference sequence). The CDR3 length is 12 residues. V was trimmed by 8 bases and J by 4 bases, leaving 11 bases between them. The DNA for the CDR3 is TGTGCCAGTTCAGGGTCCCCCACTGAAGCTTTCTTT. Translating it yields CASSGSPTEAFF.

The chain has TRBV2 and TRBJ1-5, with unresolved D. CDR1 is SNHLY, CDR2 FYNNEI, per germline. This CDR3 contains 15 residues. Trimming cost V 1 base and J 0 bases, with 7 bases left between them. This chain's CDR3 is CASSEEALSNQPQHF. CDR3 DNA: TGTGCCAGCAGTGAAGAGGCCCTTAGCAATCAGCCCCAGCATTTT.

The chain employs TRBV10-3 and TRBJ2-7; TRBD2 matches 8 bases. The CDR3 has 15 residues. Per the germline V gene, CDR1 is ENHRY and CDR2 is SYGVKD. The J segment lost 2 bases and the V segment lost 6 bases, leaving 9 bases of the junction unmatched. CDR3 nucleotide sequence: TGTGCCATCAGAGAGGGACTCGGGGGGGCCTACGAGCAGTACTTC. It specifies CAIREGLGGAYEQYF.

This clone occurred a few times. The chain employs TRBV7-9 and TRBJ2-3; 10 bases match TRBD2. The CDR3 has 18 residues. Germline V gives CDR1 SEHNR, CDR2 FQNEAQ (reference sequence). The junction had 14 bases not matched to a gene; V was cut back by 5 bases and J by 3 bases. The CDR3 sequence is CASSGSSFLAGATDTQYF. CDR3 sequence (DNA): TGTGCCAGCAGCGGGAGCTCGTTTCTAGCGGGAGCTACAGATACGCAGTATTTT.

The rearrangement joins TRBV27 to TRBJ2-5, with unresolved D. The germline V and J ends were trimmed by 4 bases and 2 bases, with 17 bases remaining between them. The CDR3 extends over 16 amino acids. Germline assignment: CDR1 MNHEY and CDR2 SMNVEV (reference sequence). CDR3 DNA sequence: TGTGCCAGCAGTTCCCTTTCCTGGACGTTGCAAGAGACCCAGTACTTC. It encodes CASSSLSWTLQETQYF.

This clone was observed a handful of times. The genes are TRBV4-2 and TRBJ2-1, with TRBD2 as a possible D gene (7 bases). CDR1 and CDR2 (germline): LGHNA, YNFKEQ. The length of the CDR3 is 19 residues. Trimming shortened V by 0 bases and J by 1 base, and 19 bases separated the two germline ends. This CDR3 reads CASSQESGRGRESYNEQFF. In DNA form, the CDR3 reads TGTGCCAGCAGCCAAGAATCGGGTAGGGGGAGGGAGTCCTACAATGAGCAGTTCTTC.

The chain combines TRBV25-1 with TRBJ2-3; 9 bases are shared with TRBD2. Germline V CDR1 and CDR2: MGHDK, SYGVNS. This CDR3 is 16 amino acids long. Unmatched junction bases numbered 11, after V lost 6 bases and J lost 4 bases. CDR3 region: CASRDNLAGLADTQYF. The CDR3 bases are TGTGCCAGCAGAGACAACCTAGCGGGATTGGCAGATACGCAGTATTTT.

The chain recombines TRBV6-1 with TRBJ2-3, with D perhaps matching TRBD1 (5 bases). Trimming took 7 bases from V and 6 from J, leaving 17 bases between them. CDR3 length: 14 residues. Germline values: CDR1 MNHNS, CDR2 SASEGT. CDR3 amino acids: CASKQDPNADTQYF. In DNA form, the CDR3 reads TGTGCCAGCAAACAGGACCCTAACGCGGATACGCAGTATTTT.

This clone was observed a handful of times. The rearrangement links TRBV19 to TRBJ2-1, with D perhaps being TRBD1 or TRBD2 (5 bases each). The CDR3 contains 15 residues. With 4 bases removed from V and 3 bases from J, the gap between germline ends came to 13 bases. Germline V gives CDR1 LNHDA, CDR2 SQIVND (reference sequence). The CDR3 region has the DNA TGTGCCAGTAGTACCGGGGACGTAAGCTACAATGAGCAGTTCTTC. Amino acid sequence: CASSTGDVSYNEQFF.

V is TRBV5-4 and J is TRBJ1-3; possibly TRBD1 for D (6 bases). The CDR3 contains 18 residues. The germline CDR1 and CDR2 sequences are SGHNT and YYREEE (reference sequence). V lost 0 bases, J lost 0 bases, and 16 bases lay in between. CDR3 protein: CASSLGPLGTNSGNTIYF. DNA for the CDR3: TGTGCCAGCAGCTTGGGTCCGCTAGGGACAAACTCTGGAAACACCATATATTTT.